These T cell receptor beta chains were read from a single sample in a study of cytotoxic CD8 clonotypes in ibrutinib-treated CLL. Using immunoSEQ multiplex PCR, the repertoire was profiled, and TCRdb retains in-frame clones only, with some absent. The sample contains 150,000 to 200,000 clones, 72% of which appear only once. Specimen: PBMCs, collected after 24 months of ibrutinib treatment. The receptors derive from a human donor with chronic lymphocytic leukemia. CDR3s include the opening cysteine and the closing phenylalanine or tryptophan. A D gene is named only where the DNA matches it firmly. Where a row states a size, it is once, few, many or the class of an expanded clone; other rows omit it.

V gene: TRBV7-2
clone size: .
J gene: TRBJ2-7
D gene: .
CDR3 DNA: TGTGCCAGCAGCTCAGAAAAGCAGTACTTC
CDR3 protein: CASSSEKQYF

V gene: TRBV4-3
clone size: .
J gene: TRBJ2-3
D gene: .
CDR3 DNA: TGCGCCAGCAGCCAAAGACCCACAGGAGGGGGGGGAGATACGCAGTATTTT
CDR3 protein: CASSQRPTGGGGDTQYF

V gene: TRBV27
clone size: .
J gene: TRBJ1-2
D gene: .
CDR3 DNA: TGTGCCAGCAGTTTATCGGTGTCGGGAGGCTACACCTTC
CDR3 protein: CASSLSVSGGYTF

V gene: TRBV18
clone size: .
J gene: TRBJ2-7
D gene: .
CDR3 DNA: TGTGCCAGCTCACCACGTGGGGCTAAGAGCTCCTACGAGCAGTACTTC
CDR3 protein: CASSPRGAKSSYEQYF

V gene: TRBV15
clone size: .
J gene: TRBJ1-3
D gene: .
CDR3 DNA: TGTGCCACCAGCAGTGCAGGGCCAAGGTCTGGAAACACCATATATTTT
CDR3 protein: CATSSAGPRSGNTIYF

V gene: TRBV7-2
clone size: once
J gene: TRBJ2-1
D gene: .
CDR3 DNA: TGTGCCAGCAGCTTTTCCAGCGGCCCCGGGGAGCAGTTCTTC
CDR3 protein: CASSFSSGPGEQFF

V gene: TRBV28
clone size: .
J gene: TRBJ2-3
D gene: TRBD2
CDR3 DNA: TGTGCCAGCAGTTTTCCAGCGGGAGAAACAGATACGCAGTATTTT
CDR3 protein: CASSFPAGETDTQYF

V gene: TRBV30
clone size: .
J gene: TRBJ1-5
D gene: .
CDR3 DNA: TGTGCCTGGAGTAAGGACAGCACCAATCAGCCCCAGCATTTT
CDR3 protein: CAWSKDSTNQPQHF

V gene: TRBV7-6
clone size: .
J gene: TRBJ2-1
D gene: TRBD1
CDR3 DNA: TGTGCCAGCAGCTTAGTGCCGGGATCCAGGGGGAATGAGCAGTTCTTC
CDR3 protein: CASSLVPGSRGNEQFF

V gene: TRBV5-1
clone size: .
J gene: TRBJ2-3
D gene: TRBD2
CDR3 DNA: TGCGCCAGCAGCACCGGACTAGCGGGGACGAGCACAGATACGCAGTATTTT
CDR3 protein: CASSTGLAGTSTDTQYF

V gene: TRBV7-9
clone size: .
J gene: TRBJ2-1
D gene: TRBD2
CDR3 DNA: TGTGCCAGCAGCTGGGGACTAGCGGTGGGTGGTGAGCAGTTCTTC
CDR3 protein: CASSWGLAVGGEQFF

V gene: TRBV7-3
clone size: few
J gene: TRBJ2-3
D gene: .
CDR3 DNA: TGTGCCAGCAGCCCGGGACGAGGACGTGGCACAGATACGCAGTATTTT
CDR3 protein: CASSPGRGRGTDTQYF

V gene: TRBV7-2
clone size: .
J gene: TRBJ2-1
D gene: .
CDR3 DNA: TGTGCCAGCAGCTTATTGCGGGATTACAATGAGCAGTTCTTC
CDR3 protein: CASSLLRDYNEQFF

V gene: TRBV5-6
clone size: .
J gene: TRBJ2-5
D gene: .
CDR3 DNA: TGTGCCAGCAGCCCCAGCCCGCAAGAGACCCAGTACTTC
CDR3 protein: CASSPSPQETQYF

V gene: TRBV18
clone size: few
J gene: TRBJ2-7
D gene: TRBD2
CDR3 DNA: TGTGCCAGCTCACCTCCTAGCGGGAAGGGTCGCGAGCAGTACTTC
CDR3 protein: CASSPPSGKGREQYF

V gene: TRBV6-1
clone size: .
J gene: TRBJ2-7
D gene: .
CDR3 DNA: TGTGCCAGCAGAAAGGTATACGAGCAGTACTTC
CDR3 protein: CASRKVYEQYF

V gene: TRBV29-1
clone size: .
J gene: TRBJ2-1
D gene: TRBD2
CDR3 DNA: TGCAGCGTGCATCGGACTAGCGGGATTTCAGGAGAGCAGTTCTTC
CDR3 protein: CSVHRTSGISGEQFF

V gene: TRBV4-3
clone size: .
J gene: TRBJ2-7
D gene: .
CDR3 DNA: TGCGCCAGCAGCCAAGATCCGATAGGGACCTACGAGCAGTACTTC
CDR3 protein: CASSQDPIGTYEQYF

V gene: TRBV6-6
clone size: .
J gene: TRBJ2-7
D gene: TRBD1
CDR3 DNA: TGTGCCAGCAGTTACCGGGACAGGGGTCGCTACGAGCAGTACTTC
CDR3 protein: CASSYRDRGRYEQYF

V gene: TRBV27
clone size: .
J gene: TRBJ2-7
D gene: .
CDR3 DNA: TGTGCCAGCAGTCCTAGAACTCAGAGGGCGCTTTACGAGCAGTACTTC
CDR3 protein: CASSPRTQRALYEQYF

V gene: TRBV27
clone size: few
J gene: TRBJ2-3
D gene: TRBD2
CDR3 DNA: TGTGCCAGCAGTACCTATCGAGGACTAGCGGTCACAGATACGCAGTATTTT
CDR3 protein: CASSTYRGLAVTDTQYF

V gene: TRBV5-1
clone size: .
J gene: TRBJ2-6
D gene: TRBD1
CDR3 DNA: TGCGCCAGCAGGGGGACAGGCTCCACTGGGGCCAACGTCCTGACTTTC
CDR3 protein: CASRGTGSTGANVLTF